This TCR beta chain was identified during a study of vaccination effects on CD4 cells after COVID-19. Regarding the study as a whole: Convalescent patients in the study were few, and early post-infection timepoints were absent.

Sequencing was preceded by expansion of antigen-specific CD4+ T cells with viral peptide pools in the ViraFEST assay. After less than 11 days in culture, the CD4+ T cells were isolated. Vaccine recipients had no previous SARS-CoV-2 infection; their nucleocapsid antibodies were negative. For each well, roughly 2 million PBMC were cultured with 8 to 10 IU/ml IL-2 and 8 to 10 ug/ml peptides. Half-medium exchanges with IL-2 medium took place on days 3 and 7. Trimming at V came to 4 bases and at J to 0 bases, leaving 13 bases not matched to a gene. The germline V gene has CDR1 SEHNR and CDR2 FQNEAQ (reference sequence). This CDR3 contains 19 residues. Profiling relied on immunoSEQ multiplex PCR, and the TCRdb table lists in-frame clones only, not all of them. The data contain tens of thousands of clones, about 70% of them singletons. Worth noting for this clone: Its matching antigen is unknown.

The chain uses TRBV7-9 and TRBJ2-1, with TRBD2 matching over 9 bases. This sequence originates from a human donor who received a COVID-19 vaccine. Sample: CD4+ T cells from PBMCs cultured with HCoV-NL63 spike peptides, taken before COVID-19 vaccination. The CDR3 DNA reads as TGTGCCAGCAGCTCCCCATATAGCGGGGGCCATAGCTCCTACAATGAGCAGTTCTTC. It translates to CASSSPYSGGHSSYNEQFF.